The 30 T cell receptor beta chains listed next were all sequenced from one sample in a study of T cells after yellow fever vaccination. MiXCR was run by TCRdb on the 5' RACE reads, yielding one entry per CDR3 protein. Of 300,000 to 400,000 distinct CDR3 sequences detected, roughly a tenth appear once; the ten largest clones hold 3.3%. The sequencing used CD4+ T cells sorted from PBMCs, collected 45 days after the yellow fever booster vaccination. The receptor source for this set is a man aged 18 to 30 who received the YFV17D yellow fever vaccine.

This rearrangement joins TRBV7-9 to TRBJ1-2; 7 bases are a match to TRBD1. J was trimmed by 7 bases and V by 4 bases; bases with no gene match: 6. This CDR3 region has 13 residues. CDR1 SEHNR and CDR2 FQNEAQ come from the germline V gene (reference sequence). CDR3 DNA: TGTGCCAGCAGCTACACAGGGGTCTCTGGCTACACCTTC. Encoded protein: CASSYTGVSGYTF.

V and J are TRBV6-6 and TRBJ1-2; D unclear. This CDR3 contains 16 residues. The germline V gene encodes CDR1 MNHNY and CDR2 SVGAGI (reference sequence). Trimming pared 0 bases from V and 4 bases from J, leaving 15 bases between. CDR3 DNA sequence: TGTGCCAGCAGTTACTCGAGTGTAAGAATTGGCTATGGCTACACCTTC. It translates to CASSYSSVRIGYGYTF.

V gene TRBV20-1 combines with J gene TRBJ2-2; TRBD2 is a possible D gene (6 bases). From germline, CDR1 is DFQATT and CDR2 SNEGSKA (reference sequence). The length of the CDR3 is 12 residues. Trimming removed 3 bases from V and 6 bases from J, with 8 bases in between. CDR3 sequence: CSAREGPGELFF. Here the CDR3 DNA reads TGCAGTGCTAGGGAGGGCCCCGGGGAGCTGTTTTTT.

The chain has TRBV10-2 and TRBJ1-6; D is perhaps TRBD1 (6 bases). V lost 7 bases and J lost 5, with 18 bases in between. The CDR3 sequence is 16 residues long. The germline gives CDR1 WSHSY, CDR2 SAAADI. This chain's CDR3 is CASTGRTGPDNSPLHF. For the CDR3, the DNA is TGCGCCAGCACGGGCCGTACAGGGCCAGATAATTCACCCCTCCACTTT.

This clonotype was picked up a small number of times. The chain is built from TRBV5-1 and TRBJ2-5, with no clear D. The V gene's germline CDR1 is SGHRS and CDR2 YFSETQ. The CDR3 has 16 residues. V was cut by 5 bases and J by 1 base, with 18 bases left in between. The CDR3, as DNA: TGCGCCAGCAGAACGTCTCCCAACGTCCCCCAAGAGACCCAGTACTTC. Protein sequence: CASRTSPNVPQETQYF.

The chain couples TRBV27 to TRBJ2-3; D possibly corresponds to TRBD2 (5 bases). This CDR3 is built from 12 residues. Germline values: CDR1 MNHEY, CDR2 SMNVEV (reference sequence). The CDR3 DNA is TGTGCAGTAGCGAGCGCGCCAGATACGCAGTATTTT. It is translated as CAVASAPDTQYF.

In this sample, this clonotype turned up a few times. The rearrangement links TRBV7-3 to TRBJ1-1; D possibly corresponds to TRBD1 (6 bases). CDR1 is SGHTA, CDR2 FQGTGA, per germline. Trimming took 5 bases from V and 1 from J, leaving 11 bases between them. The CDR3 spans 14 residues. CDR3 DNA: TGTGCCAGCAGCGAACAGGGAGGGAACACTGAAGCTTTCTTT. It codes for CASSEQGGNTEAFF.

This clonotype was seen a few times. V gene TRBV5-1 combines with J gene TRBJ2-5; possibly TRBD1 or TRBD2 for D (5 bases each). V lost 4 bases and J 2 bases, leaving 12 bases between the germline ends. Germline loops: CDR1 SGHRS, CDR2 YFSETQ. This CDR3 contains 14 residues. The CDR3 loop reads CASSRGPTQETQYF. DNA of the CDR3: TGCGCCAGCAGCAGGGGACCGACGCAAGAGACCCAGTACTTC. The variable domain in full, with the rest retrieved from reference TRBV5-1 and TRBJ2-5, is KAGVTQTPRYLIKTRGQQVTLSCSPISGHRSVSWYQQTPGQGLQFLFEYFSETQRNKGNFPGRFSGRQFSNSRSEMNVSTLELGDSALYLCASSRGPTQETQYFGPGTRLLVL.

This clonotype was found a few times. This chain links TRBV6-5 with TRBJ1-2; unclear D gene. Germline-derived CDR1 and CDR2 are MNHEY and SVGAGI. CDR3 length: 13 amino acids. Between the trimmed V and J ends, which lost 5 bases and 8 bases, there was a span of 15 bases. CDR3 amino acids: CASSGGSLEGYTF. CDR3 DNA sequence: TGTGCCAGCAGTGGAGGGAGTTTGGAGGGCTACACCTTC.

The chain is built from TRBV24-1 and TRBJ1-2, with D perhaps matching TRBD1 (5 bases). V lost 9 bases to trimming and J lost 2 bases, with 18 bases between them. This CDR3 is 15 amino acids long. Per the germline V gene, CDR1 is KGHDR and CDR2 is SFDVKD. CDR3 DNA sequence: TGTGCCACCGTGCTCGAGTCGGGGGGGAACTATGGCTACACCTTC. This encodes CATVLESGGNYGYTF.

The chain couples TRBV7-2 to TRBJ2-1; TRBD2 matches at 9 bases. J lost 7 bases, V lost 1 base, and 8 bases had no gene match. The CDR3 length is 16 residues. Germline lookup yields CDR1 SGHTA and CDR2 FQGNSA. As DNA, the CDR3 is TGTGCCAGCAGCTTAGTCGGTAGCGGGGGTGGGAATGAGCAGTTCTTC. This gives the protein CASSLVGSGGGNEQFF.

This chain connects TRBV5-4 to TRBJ2-3; unclear D gene. V gave up 4 bases and J gave up 2 bases, with 8 bases separating them. Germline V gives CDR1 SGHNT, CDR2 YYREEE (reference sequence). The CDR3 is made up of 13 amino acids. This CDR3 is CASSNLATDTQYF. Written as DNA, the CDR3 is TGTGCCAGCAGCAATTTAGCCACAGATACGCAGTATTTT.

This clonotype was seen only a few times. CDR3 DNA: TGTGCCAGCAGTTCCAGGGGCCACGGCAATCAGCCCCAGCATTTT. This translates into CASSSRGHGNQPQHF. V gene TRBV6-2 or TRBV6-3 combines with J gene TRBJ1-5; D perhaps matches TRBD1 (6 bases). Germline V gives CDR1 MNHEY, CDR2 SVGEGT. The CDR3 has 15 residues. V was shortened by 4 bases and J by 2 bases, with 12 bases between the two germline ends.

This clonotype occurred a few times. CDR3 sequence: CASSLRRGGGTEAFF. The CDR3 coding sequence is TGTGCCAGCAGCCTCCGAAGGGGCGGGGGCACTGAAGCTTTCTTT. This chain uses TRBV14 with TRBJ1-1; weak D call: TRBD1 (5 bases). This CDR3 is built from 15 residues. Germline V gene data show CDR1 as SGHDN and CDR2 as FVKESK. The germline V and J ends were trimmed by 4 bases and 4 bases, with 16 bases remaining between them.

The chain is built from TRBV12-3 or TRBV12-4 and TRBJ1-1; D perhaps matches TRBD1 (6 bases). This CDR3 contains 14 residues. V lost 7 bases to trimming and J lost 0 bases, with 12 bases between them. The chain's CDR3 is CASTRQGMNTEAFF. In DNA, the CDR3 is TGTGCCAGCACCCGGCAGGGGATGAACACTGAAGCTTTCTTT.

Many counts were recorded for this clonotype. The V gene is TRBV7-2, the J gene TRBJ1-6; D not certain. The CDR3 length is 13 residues. In germline, CDR1 is SGHTA, CDR2 FQGNSA. V lost 3 bases and J 7 bases, leaving 7 bases between the germline ends. The CDR3 DNA reads as TGTGCCAGCAGCTTGGGTCAAAATTCACCCCTCCACTTT. Encoded protein: CASSLGQNSPLHF.

A single count supports this clonotype. V and J are TRBV4-2 and TRBJ2-7, with unresolved D. Germline V gene data show CDR1 as LGHNA and CDR2 as YNFKEQ. Trimming took off 0 bases at V and 4 bases at J, with 13 bases between the two ends. This CDR3 comprises 15 residues. The DNA for the CDR3 is TGTGCCAGCAGCCAAGACGGGCAGGCTATATACGAGCAGTACTTC. This gives the protein CASSQDGQAIYEQYF.

The chain combines TRBV7-9 with TRBJ2-3; D unclear. From germline, CDR1 is SEHNR and CDR2 FQNEAQ (reference sequence). V gave up 4 bases and J gave up 0 bases, with 11 bases separating them. The CDR3 is 15 residues long. CDR3 amino acids: CASSWSPTSTDTQYF. CDR3 sequence (DNA): TGTGCCAGCAGCTGGAGTCCTACTAGCACAGATACGCAGTATTTT.

This clonotype has just a few counts. V gene TRBV4-2 combines with J gene TRBJ1-4, with D uncertain. Trimming removed 0 bases from V and 10 bases from J, with 15 bases in between. The length of the CDR3 is 15 residues. Germline values: CDR1 LGHNA, CDR2 YNFKEQ. The chain's CDR3 is CASSQDTGVLAKLFF. CDR3 sequence (DNA): TGTGCCAGCAGCCAAGATACTGGGGTTCTTGCAAAACTGTTTTTT.

This clonotype came up a few times. V usage is TRBV6-1 and J usage is TRBJ1-2; D is unresolved. V was clipped by 0 bases and J by 4 bases, with 9 bases between them. Germline V CDR1 and CDR2: MNHNS, SASEGT. The CDR3 is 14 residues long. The CDR3 protein is CASSEAGIRYGYTF. In DNA form, the CDR3 reads TGTGCCAGCAGTGAAGCGGGCATCCGCTATGGCTACACCTTC.

The J gene is TRBJ2-2, the V gene TRBV11-2; D uncertain. The length of the CDR3 is 15 residues. V was clipped by 6 bases and J by 8 bases, with 19 bases between them. CDR1 and CDR2 (germline): SGHAT, FQNNGV. The CDR3 sequence: CASSSAPRGMGELFF. The CDR3, as DNA: TGTGCCAGCAGTTCAGCCCCCCGCGGAATGGGGGAGCTGTTTTTT. Full variable domain (missing parts from reference TRBV11-2 and TRBJ2-2): EAGVAQSPRYKIIEKRQSVAFWCNPISGHATLYWYQQILGQGPKLLIQFQNNGVVDDSQLPKDRFSAERLKGVDSTLKIQPAKLEDSAVYLCASSSAPRGMGELFFGEGSRLTVL.

The chain carries TRBV12-3 or TRBV12-4 and TRBJ2-5; 7 bases agree with TRBD1. V trimming: 6 bases; J trimming: 4 bases; junction bases outside the gene matches: 8. CDR3 length: 14 amino acids. CDR3 in DNA: TGTGCCAGCAGGGGACAGCCCAGTGGAGAGACCCAGTACTTC. This translates into CASRGQPSGETQYF.

This clonotype was found a few times. The DNA for the CDR3 is TGTGCCACCGGGGGGGGCAGGGGGACCGGAAATGAAAAACTGTTTTTT. Translation: CATGGGRGTGNEKLFF. V is TRBV12-3 or TRBV12-4 and J is TRBJ1-4; the match to TRBD1 covers 7 bases. CDR3 size: 16 residues. V gave up 10 bases and J gave up 5 bases; unmatched junction bases: 16.

This chain uses TRBV3-1 with TRBJ2-1, with D possibly being TRBD1 or TRBD2 (5 bases each). V was pared by 6 bases and J by 0 bases, with 15 bases between. The CDR3 is 16 amino acids. Looked up from germline, CDR1 is LGHDT and CDR2 is YNNKEL (reference sequence). CDR3 DNA sequence: TGTGCCAGCAGGGCCTTATCAGGGAGCTCCTACAATGAGCAGTTCTTC. It encodes CASRALSGSSYNEQFF.

This chain joins TRBV12-3 or TRBV12-4 and TRBJ1-1; the D is unclear. This CDR3 spans 13 amino acids. The V gene lost 4 bases and the J gene lost 5 bases, with 11 bases spanning the gap. The CDR3: CASSSLEGTEAFF. Here the CDR3 DNA reads TGTGCCAGCAGTTCCCTCGAGGGAACTGAAGCTTTCTTT.

This clonotype was counted at least ten times. The rearrangement uses TRBV15 and TRBJ2-3, with 8 bases fitting TRBD2. The CDR3 contains 17 residues. Germline lookup yields CDR1 LNHNV and CDR2 YYDKDF (reference sequence). With V trimmed by 1 base and J by 2 bases, 8 bases remained unmatched. DNA of the CDR3: TGTGCCACCAGCAGAGTACGGGGGGGACGTCCCACAGATACGCAGTATTTT. Translated: CATSRVRGGRPTDTQYF.

This clonotype turned up a few times. The chain uses TRBV28 and TRBJ2-5; TRBD1 is a possible D gene (6 bases). Trimming shortened V by 6 bases and J by 4 bases, and 15 bases separated the two germline ends. CDR3 length: 14 residues. Germline V lookup: CDR1 MDHEN, CDR2 SYDVKM. CDR3 residues: CASSPTGQLETQYF. CDR3 DNA: TGTGCCAGCAGCCCCACGGGACAACTAGAGACCCAGTACTTC. The whole variable domain, remainder taken from reference TRBV28 and TRBJ2-5, is DVKVTQSSRYLVKRTGEKVFLECVQDMDHENMFWYRQDPGLGLRLIYFSYDVKMKEKGDIPEGYSVSREKKERFSLILESASTNQTSMYLCASSPTGQLETQYFGPGTRLLVL.

The chain uses TRBV28 and TRBJ1-1; D not certain. The germline gives CDR1 MDHEN, CDR2 SYDVKM. Trimming stripped 5 bases from V and 6 bases from J, with 19 bases between. The CDR3 is 15 residues long. The CDR3 sequence is CASSPQSSGRPEAFF. In DNA form, the CDR3 reads TGTGCCAGCAGTCCGCAATCTTCCGGAAGGCCTGAAGCTTTCTTT.

Ten or more counts support this clonotype. This rearrangement joins TRBV7-6 to TRBJ1-2; D uncertain. This CDR3 region has 14 residues. Trimming removed 5 bases from V and 1 base from J, with 11 bases in between. CDR1 and CDR2 (germline): SGHVS, FNYEAQ. CDR3 region: CASSQLRDNYGYTF. CDR3 sequence (DNA): TGTGCCAGCAGCCAACTGAGAGATAACTATGGCTACACCTTC.

V and J are TRBV7-2 and TRBJ2-2; D is possibly TRBD2 (7 bases). This CDR3 is built from 16 residues. In germline, CDR1 is SGHTA, CDR2 FQGNSA. V dropped 2 bases and J dropped 0 bases, with 10 bases sitting between them. CDR3 sequence (DNA): TGTGCCAGCAGCTTAATAGGGGGGGCGAACACCGGGGAGCTGTTTTTT. Translation: CASSLIGGANTGELFF.